A single sample is the source of the 19 T cell receptor beta chains below, sequenced in a study of T-cell memory formation after mild COVID-19 (dated by TCRdb to about 2021). The method was 5' RACE. Sequenced on an Illumina NovaSeq 6000. TCRdb trimmed the raw reads at Q25, called clones with MiXCR and kept productive beta chains. CDR3 protein duplicates are merged, each entry listing the most common genes and DNA. The sample contains a few hundred thousand distinct CDR3 sequences, 20% to 25% of them found a single time. Roughly 9.7% of the sample is held by the ten biggest clonotypes. Sequencing used PBMCs or a T cell subset sorted from them (not recorded which). The receptors stem from an adult woman who had mild COVID-19 (a few samples of this study predate the infection). The sample titles of this study are shuffled in the database, so cell type and time point are left out; the donor was told from shared clones.

V gene TRBV6-6 combines with J gene TRBJ2-7, with 13 bases aligning to TRBD2. This CDR3 is built from 14 residues. The germline gives CDR1 MNHNY, CDR2 SVGAGI (reference sequence). The junction had 2 bases not matched to a gene; V was cut back by 4 bases and J by 5 bases. The CDR3 coding sequence is TGTGCCAGCAGTTCACTAGCGGGGGGGCACGAGCAGTACTTC. Translating gives CASSSLAGGHEQYF.

In this sample, this clonotype turned up many times. This chain uses TRBV15 with TRBJ1-5; weak D call: TRBD1 (5 bases). Trimming took off 5 bases at V and 7 bases at J, with 15 bases between the two ends. Germline CDR1 and CDR2: LNHNV and YYDKDF (reference sequence). The CDR3 covers 14 residues. CDR3 in amino acids: CATSGQGSRQPQHF. The CDR3 DNA sequence: TGTGCCACCAGCGGTCAGGGTTCTAGGCAGCCCCAGCATTTT.

The CDR3 sequence: CASRSRLGSYNEQFF. The DNA of the CDR3 is TGTGCCAGCAGATCAAGGTTGGGCTCCTACAATGAGCAGTTCTTC. The chain links TRBV5-4 to TRBJ2-1; no definite D call. Germline loops: CDR1 SGHNT, CDR2 YYREEE (reference sequence). V was shortened by 5 bases and J by 0 bases, with 12 bases between the two germline ends. CDR3 length: 15 amino acids.

The J gene is TRBJ2-1, the V gene TRBV7-3; the D gene is possibly TRBD1 (5 bases). The CDR3 sequence is 14 residues long. Germline CDR1 and CDR2: SGHTA and FQGTGA. The V gene lost 5 bases and the J gene lost 4 bases, with 12 bases spanning the gap. The CDR3 DNA follows: TGTGCCAGCAGCGCCTCCAGGGATTACAATGAGCAGTTCTTC. Encoded protein: CASSASRDYNEQFF.

This chain uses TRBV24-1 with TRBJ1-5; 12 positions match TRBD1. The CDR3 totals 18 residues. V dropped 0 bases and J dropped 5; count of bases not matched to a gene: 7. Germline lookup yields CDR1 KGHDR and CDR2 SFDVKD. In nucleotides, the CDR3 is TGTGCCACCAGTGATTTGTCCCCCGGGACAGGGGGCGATCAGCCCCAGCATTTT. Protein product: CATSDLSPGTGGDQPQHF.

This clonotype occurred many times. The chain combines TRBV6-2 or TRBV6-3 with TRBJ2-5; D remains unclear. The CDR3 contains 12 residues. CDR1 MNHEY and CDR2 SVGEGT come from the germline V gene. V was cut by 7 bases and J by 3 bases, with 9 bases left in between. The CDR3 reads CASMSAKETQYF. The CDR3 DNA follows: TGTGCCAGCATGTCGGCAAAAGAGACCCAGTACTTC.

This clonotype was observed a few times. V gene TRBV11-2 combines with J gene TRBJ2-2; 14 bases are shared with TRBD2. The J segment lost 3 bases and the V segment lost 2 bases, leaving 11 bases of the junction unmatched. The germline gives CDR1 SGHAT, CDR2 FQNNGV. This CDR3 comprises 20 residues. CDR3 sequence (DNA): TGTGCCAGCAGCTTACGAGGATCGGGACTAGCGGGAGAACACACCGGGGAGCTGTTTTTT. This gives the protein CASSLRGSGLAGEHTGELFF.

This clonotype was seen a handful of times. The chain carries TRBV5-1 and TRBJ1-2; no firm D call. V lost 0 bases and J lost 4, with 7 bases in between. The CDR3 runs to 13 residues. Germline values: CDR1 SGHRS, CDR2 YFSETQ. The DNA of the CDR3 is TGCGCCAGCAGCTTGGTCGGCCCCTATGGCTACACCTTC. Its protein is CASSLVGPYGYTF.

This clonotype was recorded a few times. The J gene is TRBJ2-3, the V gene TRBV2; D gene uncertain. CDR3 length: 11 amino acids. From germline, CDR1 is SNHLY and CDR2 FYNNEI. V was trimmed by 6 bases and J by 8 bases, leaving 9 bases between them. Here the CDR3 DNA reads TGTGCCAGCAGCGGGTACGGTACGCAGTATTTT. It encodes CASSGYGTQYF. The full variable domain, in which reference TRBV2 and TRBJ2-3 provide the parts outside the CDR3, is EPEVTQTPSHQVTQMGQEVILRCVPISNHLYFYWYRQILGQKVEFLVSFYNNEISEKSEIFDDQFSVERPDGSNFTLKIRSTKLEDSAMYFCASSGYGTQYFGPGTRLTVL.

This rearrangement joins TRBV5-1 to TRBJ1-2; weak D call: TRBD1 (6 bases). V gave up 6 bases and J gave up 6 bases, with 15 bases separating them. Germline CDR1 reads SGHRS; CDR2 reads YFSETQ. The CDR3 loop spans 13 amino acids. CDR3 residues: CASKGDIGDGYTF. The DNA for the CDR3 is TGCGCCAGCAAAGGGGACATCGGCGATGGCTACACCTTC.

In this sample, this clonotype turned up a few times. The rearrangement joins TRBV10-2 to TRBJ1-2; D gene ambiguous. The CDR3 spans 14 residues. CDR1 WSHSY and CDR2 SAAADI come from the germline V gene. With 5 bases removed from V and 2 bases from J, the gap between germline ends came to 12 bases. The CDR3 protein is CASSPQAVNYGYTF. The CDR3 bases are TGCGCCAGCAGTCCCCAGGCCGTCAACTATGGCTACACCTTC.

This clonotype showed up just a few times. The gene calls are TRBV15 and TRBJ2-2, with unresolved D. Germline V gives CDR1 LNHNV, CDR2 YYDKDF (reference sequence). V lost 2 bases and J 4 bases, leaving 11 bases between the germline ends. The CDR3 runs to 15 residues. As DNA, the CDR3 is TGTGCCACCAGCAGAAACACAGAACCCACCGGGGAGCTGTTTTTT. It yields the protein CATSRNTEPTGELFF. The variable domain in full, with the rest retrieved from reference TRBV15 and TRBJ2-2, is DAMVIQNPRYQVTQFGKPVTLSCSQTLNHNVMYWYQQKSSQAPKLLFHYYDKDFNNEADTPDNFQSRRPNTSFCFLDIRSPGLGDTAMYLCATSRNTEPTGELFFGEGSRLTVL.

The chain is built from TRBV29-1 and TRBJ1-4, with no clear D. Looked up from germline, CDR1 is SQVTM and CDR2 is ANQGSEA. The CDR3 sequence is 17 residues long. Trimming removed 0 bases from V and 3 bases from J, with 17 bases in between. The CDR3 nucleotides are TGCAGCGTTGAAGATATAGGCGGATTACTACCTAATGAAAAACTGTTTTTT. Amino acids: CSVEDIGGLLPNEKLFF.

This clonotype was counted only a few times. J is TRBJ2-1 and V is TRBV19, with D possibly being TRBD1 or TRBD2 (5 bases each). The CDR3 is 18 amino acids. CDR1 and CDR2 (germline): LNHDA, SQIVND (reference sequence). V lost 1 base and J 3 bases, leaving 19 bases between the germline ends. In nucleotides, the CDR3 is TGTGCCAGTAGTATAGTATTTGGGGGATTACAGCACTACAATGAGCAGTTCTTC. Encoded protein: CASSIVFGGLQHYNEQFF.

The rearrangement joins TRBV29-1 to TRBJ2-2, with 7 bases identical to TRBD1. V was clipped by 3 bases and J by 5 bases; unmatched bases: 12. CDR3 size: 16 residues. The V gene's germline CDR1 is SQVTM and CDR2 ANQGSEA. Here the CDR3 reads CSVDRVRGRRTGELFF. Here the CDR3 DNA reads TGCAGCGTTGACAGGGTGAGGGGGCGCCGGACCGGGGAGCTGTTTTTT.

This clonotype was counted a few times. This rearrangement joins TRBV12-3 or TRBV12-4 to TRBJ2-7; 9 bases fit TRBD1. The CDR3 totals 14 residues. V gave up 6 bases and J gave up 5 bases; unmatched junction bases: 8. The CDR3 region is CASRGTGSLNEQYF. For the CDR3, the DNA is TGTGCCAGCAGGGGGACAGGGAGTTTAAACGAGCAGTACTTC.

The V and J genes are TRBV5-6 and TRBJ1-1; D call uncertain. The CDR3 totals 14 residues. In germline, CDR1 is SGHDT, CDR2 YYEEEE. V shed 3 bases and J shed 0 bases, with 9 bases lying between them. CDR3 nucleotides: TGTGCCAGCAGCTCCCCTTTGATGAACACTGAAGCTTTCTTT. Translating it yields CASSSPLMNTEAFF.

The chain is built from TRBV9 and TRBJ2-2; tentatively, D is TRBD1 or TRBD2 (5 bases each). The germline V gene encodes CDR1 SGDLS and CDR2 YYNGEE. V lost 1 base and J lost 4, with 8 bases in between. The CDR3 spans 14 residues. Here the CDR3 reads CASSVSGTTGELFF. The CDR3, as DNA: TGTGCCAGCAGCGTATCAGGGACCACCGGGGAGCTGTTTTTT.

The DNA for the CDR3 is TGCGCCAGCAGCACAGGGTCCTTCTCCTACAATGAGCAGTTCTTC. This gives the protein CASSTGSFSYNEQFF. The chain links TRBV5-1 to TRBJ2-1, with TRBD1 as a possible D gene (6 bases). Germline CDR1 is SGHRS and CDR2 is YFSETQ. V lost 4 bases to trimming and J lost 0 bases, with 11 bases between them. CDR3 size: 15 residues.